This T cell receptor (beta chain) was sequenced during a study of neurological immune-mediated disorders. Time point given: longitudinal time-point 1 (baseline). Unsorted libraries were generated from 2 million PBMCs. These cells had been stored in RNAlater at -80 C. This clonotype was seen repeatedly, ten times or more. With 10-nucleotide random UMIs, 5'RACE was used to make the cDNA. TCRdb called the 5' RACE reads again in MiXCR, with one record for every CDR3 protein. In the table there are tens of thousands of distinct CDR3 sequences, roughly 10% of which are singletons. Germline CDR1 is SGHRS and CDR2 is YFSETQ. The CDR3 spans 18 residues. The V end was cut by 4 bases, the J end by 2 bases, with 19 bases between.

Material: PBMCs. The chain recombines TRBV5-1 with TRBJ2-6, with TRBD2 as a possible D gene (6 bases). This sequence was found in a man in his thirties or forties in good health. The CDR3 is CASSAPPGVVAGANVLTF. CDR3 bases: TGCGCCAGCAGCGCCCCGCCGGGAGTTGTGGCTGGGGCCAACGTCCTGACTTTC.